Each of the 12 T cell receptor beta chains below was sequenced from the same sample in a study of shared T cell receptors in the human thymus. Clones were sequenced by immunoSEQ multiplex PCR, and TCRdb holds only the in-frame ones, with some missing. Of some 640,000 clones listed, around 87% were seen once; the top ten hold 0.009% to 0.0095%. The data also belong to a second study, concerning human thymus T cells.

Material: thymocytes. The receptors stem from a boy in the first two years of life with a congenital heart defect.

This clone was picked up one time. In DNA form, the CDR3 reads TGTGCCAGCCAGGCGGGGGGACCACACACAGATACGCAGTATTTT. Translation gives CASQAGGPHTDTQYF. V usage is TRBV6-1 and J usage is TRBJ2-3; 8 bases agree with TRBD2. V dropped 8 bases and J dropped 2; count of bases not matched to a gene: 9. The CDR3 extends over 15 amino acids. Germline assignment: CDR1 MNHNS and CDR2 SASEGT.

The chain uses TRBV5-6 and TRBJ2-7, with 7 bases fitting TRBD1. The trim removed 7 bases at V and 6 bases at J, leaving 16 bases unmatched. Germline V lookup: CDR1 SGHDT, CDR2 YYEEEE. CDR3 size: 15 residues. The CDR3 DNA follows: TGTGCCAGCCGACCCTACAGGGGTACGAGGGTCGAGCAGTACTTC. It specifies CASRPYRGTRVEQYF.

The V call is TRBV5-1, the J call TRBJ2-1, with a possible D match to TRBD2 (5 bases). Trimming left V 5 bases short and J 7 bases short, with 10 bases between. Germline V CDR1 and CDR2: SGHRS, YFSETQ. The CDR3 consists of 12 residues. The CDR3 coding sequence is TGCGCCAGCAGTCTCCCGGGGAATGAGCAGTTCTTC. Its translation: CASSLPGNEQFF.

The chain uses TRBV27 and TRBJ2-7, with 11 bases aligning to TRBD2. This CDR3 contains 19 residues. The J segment lost 6 bases and the V segment lost 6 bases, leaving 22 bases of the junction unmatched. Germline V gives CDR1 MNHEY, CDR2 SMNVEV (reference sequence). CDR3 in amino acids: CASRNPRDPRFSGGGEQYF. The CDR3 region has the DNA TGTGCCAGCAGGAACCCTCGGGACCCTCGATTTAGCGGGGGGGGCGAGCAGTACTTC.

The gene calls are TRBV28 and TRBJ2-7; tentative D call: TRBD1 (5 bases). Germline lookup yields CDR1 MDHEN and CDR2 SYDVKM. The V and J ends lost 5 bases and 7 bases respectively, with 21 bases between them. CDR3 length equals 15 residues. CDR3 sequence reads: CASSPRPPGFQEQYF. The CDR3, as DNA: TGTGCCAGCAGTCCCCGACCTCCAGGGTTTCAAGAGCAGTACTTC.

This clone was picked up one time. The chain is built from TRBV19 and TRBJ1-5, with D maybe TRBD1 (6 bases). V was shortened by 4 bases and J by 0 bases, with 13 bases between the two germline ends. The CDR3 runs 16 residues. Per germline, CDR1 LNHDA and CDR2 SQIVND (reference sequence). The CDR3 coding sequence is TGTGCCAGTAGTACGGGGGGCCTCAATAGCAATCAGCCCCAGCATTTT. Its protein product is CASSTGGLNSNQPQHF. Using reference TRBV19 and TRBJ1-5 for the parts outside the CDR3, the full variable domain is DGGITQSPKYLFRKEGQNVTLSCEQNLNHDAMYWYRQDPGQGLRLIYYSQIVNDFQKGDIAEGYSVSREKKESFPLTVTSAQKNPTAFYLCASSTGGLNSNQPQHFGDGTRLSIL.

The chain links TRBV5-1 to TRBJ2-1; D may be TRBD2 (5 bases). Germline loops: CDR1 SGHRS, CDR2 YFSETQ. V lost 2 bases to trimming and J lost 3 bases, with 12 bases between them. The CDR3 has 15 residues. This CDR3 is CASSFDAGYYNEQFF. CDR3 coding DNA: TGCGCCAGCAGCTTCGATGCGGGCTACTACAATGAGCAGTTCTTC.

The gene calls are TRBV14 and TRBJ2-1, with TRBD2 as a possible D gene (6 bases). Trimming left V 0 bases short and J 4 bases short, with 19 bases between. CDR1 and CDR2 (germline): SGHDN, FVKESK. The CDR3 runs to 18 residues. CDR3 sequence: CASSQEGFAGRPYNEQFF. The CDR3 DNA follows: TGTGCCAGCAGCCAAGAGGGGTTCGCGGGGAGGCCTTACAATGAGCAGTTCTTC.

The V and J genes are TRBV29-1 and TRBJ1-1; D remains ambiguous. This CDR3 contains 13 residues. The germline V gene has CDR1 SQVTM and CDR2 ANQGSEA. V was shortened by 7 bases and J by 4 bases, with 16 bases between the two germline ends. This chain's CDR3 is CSAPVFRGTEAFF. CDR3 in DNA: TGCAGCGCCCCGGTATTCCGGGGCACTGAAGCTTTCTTT.

The chain joins TRBV5-1 to TRBJ1-1; D might be TRBD1 (5 bases). CDR3 length: 16 residues. V was clipped by 3 bases and J by 0 bases, with 15 bases between them. CDR1 is SGHRS, CDR2 YFSETQ, per germline. The CDR3 loop reads CASSSRRGGMNTEAFF. The CDR3 bases are TGCGCCAGCAGCTCGCGGCGGGGGGGGATGAACACTGAAGCTTTCTTT.

This chain links TRBV7-9 with TRBJ1-5, with 9 bases lining up with TRBD1. Trimming took 4 bases from V and 5 from J; bases not matched to a gene: 9. CDR1 is SEHNR and CDR2 is FQNEAQ in the germline V gene (reference sequence). The CDR3 length is 16 residues. This CDR3 reads CASSSSWTGADQPQHF. CDR3 DNA sequence: TGTGCCAGCAGCTCTTCCTGGACAGGGGCAGATCAGCCCCAGCATTTT.

The chain couples TRBV4-3 to TRBJ1-5; D remains ambiguous. The CDR3 loop spans 16 amino acids. The V gene lost 0 bases and the J gene lost 3 bases, with 12 bases spanning the gap. Germline V gene sequence: CDR1 LGHNA, CDR2 YSLEER. CDR3 DNA: TGCGCCAGCAGCCAAGATCGTGCGGTGAACAATCAGCCCCAGCATTTT. Translating gives CASSQDRAVNNQPQHF.